Listed below are T cell receptor beta chains from one sample, sequenced in a study of shared clonotypes between healthy human individuals. TCRdb's copy holds only in-frame clones and misses some; the assay was immunoSEQ multiplex PCR. Here the sample spans about 2.4 million clones, over 85% being singletons. The sequenced sample consisted of naive CD4+ T cells from PBMCs. Receptors were obtained from a man between 18 and 29 years old in good health. Some clones in this sample may be carry-over from other donors' samples. CDR3s include the opening cysteine and the closing phenylalanine or tryptophan. Each record gives: D gene, V gene, J gene, clone size, CDR3 protein, CDR3 DNA. A D gene is named only where the DNA matches it firmly. The size entry is marked missing in some rows and otherwise reads once, few, many or a size class.

TRBD1,TRBV2,TRBJ1-5,.,CASSGIQGMGQPQHF,TGTGCCAGCAGTGGTATACAGGGGATGGGTCAGCCCCAGCATTTT
TRBD2,TRBV9,TRBJ2-2,.,CASSPGLAGGAGELFF,TGTGCCAGCAGCCCAGGACTAGCGGGAGGGGCCGGGGAGCTGTTTTTT
.,TRBV10-3,TRBJ2-7,.,CAIRAPAASYEQYF,TGTGCCATCAGGGCCCCAGCTGCTAGCTACGAGCAGTACTTC
TRBD1,TRBV2,TRBJ1-1,once,CASSEETGQGTEAFF,TGTGCCAGCAGTGAGGAGACGGGACAGGGGACTGAAGCTTTCTTT
.,TRBV5-8,TRBJ2-7,.,CASSSAGTSYYEQYF,TGTGCCAGCAGCTCCGCCGGGACAAGCTACTACGAGCAGTACTTC
TRBD1,TRBV4-1,TRBJ2-7,once,CASSQGARTGLREQYF,TGCGCCAGCAGCCAAGGGGCCCGGACAGGGCTCCGCGAGCAGTACTTC
TRBD2,TRBV28,TRBJ2-1,.,CASSLTWGGGPSYNEQFF,TGTGCCAGCAGTTTAACCTGGGGGGGAGGGCCCTCGTACAATGAGCAGTTCTTC
.,TRBV4-1,TRBJ2-2,once,CASSQGDYTGELFF,TGCGCCAGCAGCCAAGGAGATTACACCGGGGAGCTGTTTTTT
TRBD1,TRBV19,TRBJ1-2,.,CASSTPGQGRNGYTF,TGTGCCAGTAGTACGCCGGGACAGGGTAGAAATGGCTACACCTTC
.,TRBV11-2,TRBJ2-4,.,CASSLGAAAVSNIQYF,TGTGCCAGCAGCTTAGGGGCCGCGGCAGTCTCAAACATTCAGTACTTC
.,TRBV6-4,TRBJ2-1,.,CASSDSDSEQFF,TGTGCCAGCAGTGACTCGGACAGTGAGCAGTTCTTC
.,TRBV7-8,TRBJ1-3,.,CASSLGGTKTGNTIYF,TGTGCCAGCAGCTTAGGGGGGACGAAGACTGGAAACACCATATATTTT
.,TRBV4-1,TRBJ1-5,.,CASSQDREQGGGQPQHF,TGCGCCAGCAGCCAAGATCGGGAGCAGGGCGGAGGGCAGCCCCAGCATTTT
TRBD2,TRBV6-1,TRBJ2-3,.,CASSAGLAGPWADTQYF,TGTGCCAGCAGTGCGGGACTAGCGGGCCCATGGGCAGATACGCAGTATTTT
.,TRBV5-1,TRBJ2-1,.,CASRGQGTNNEQFF,TGCGCCAGCAGAGGGCAGGGAACCAACAATGAGCAGTTCTTC
TRBD2,TRBV5-4,TRBJ2-7,.,CASSLGTSGAYEQYF,TGTGCCAGCAGCCTAGGGACTAGCGGCGCCTACGAGCAGTACTTC
TRBD2,TRBV6-6,TRBJ2-7,.,CASSILAGGPYEQYF,TGTGCCAGCAGTATCCTAGCGGGAGGGCCCTACGAGCAGTACTTC
.,TRBV28,TRBJ1-2,.,CASVGTNYGYTF,TGTGCCAGCGTCGGGACCAACTATGGCTACACCTTC
TRBD1,TRBV28,TRBJ2-3,.,CASSFHRGYTDTQYF,TGTGCCAGCAGTTTCCACAGGGGCTACACAGATACGCAGTATTTT
TRBD2,TRBV5-1,TRBJ2-1,.,CASSLGLADYNEQFF,TGCGCCAGCAGCCTGGGACTAGCGGATTACAATGAGCAGTTCTTC
TRBD1,TRBV6-1,TRBJ1-2,.,CASSGDRSSYGYTF,TGTGCCAGCAGTGGGGACAGATCAAGCTATGGCTACACCTTC
.,TRBV9,TRBJ1-1,.,CASSELGGNTEAFF,TGTGCCAGCAGCGAATTGGGGGGGAACACTGAAGCTTTCTTT
.,TRBV23-1,TRBJ1-4,.,CASSQHNRKNEKLFF,TGCGCCAGCAGTCAACATAACAGGAAGAATGAAAAACTGTTTTTT
TRBD2,TRBV18,TRBJ2-7,.,CASSPLLAGVNEQYF,TGTGCCAGCTCACCACTACTAGCGGGAGTAAACGAGCAGTACTTC
.,TRBV2,TRBJ1-2,.,CASSPNYSYGYTF,TGTGCCAGCAGTCCAAACTACAGCTATGGCTACACCTTC
TRBD2,TRBV19,TRBJ2-5,.,CASSTRLANRETQYF,TGTGCCAGTAGTACACGACTAGCTAATCGGGAGACCCAGTACTTC
TRBD1,TRBV7-9,TRBJ1-4,.,CASSRDRNEKLFF,TGTGCCAGCAGCCGGGACAGGAATGAAAAACTGTTTTTT
TRBD2,TRBV5-1,TRBJ2-6,once,CASSLVPGGSGANVLTF,TGCGCCAGCAGCTTGGTACCCGGGGGGTCTGGGGCCAACGTCCTGACTTTC
TRBD1,TRBV28,TRBJ1-1,.,CASSRPGQVITEAFF,TGTGCCAGCTCACGCCCGGGACAGGTTATCACTGAAGCTTTCTTT
.,TRBV5-4,TRBJ1-2,.,CASSLRTANYGYTF,TGTGCCAGCAGCTTGCGGACAGCTAACTATGGCTACACCTTC
TRBD1,TRBV18,TRBJ1-1,.,CASSPTTGQTTEAFF,TGTGCCAGCTCACCTACAACGGGACAGACTACTGAAGCTTTCTTT
TRBD2,TRBV27,TRBJ2-3,.,CASSLPGLAGGNYTHTDTQYF,TGTGCCAGCAGTTTACCGGGACTAGCGGGAGGGAACTACACCCACACAGATACGCAGTATTTT
TRBD1,TRBV29-1,TRBJ1-1,.,CSVAGRRGGTEAFF,TGCAGCGTTGCGGGGCGCAGGGGGGGCACTGAAGCTTTCTTT
.,TRBV30,TRBJ1-3,.,CAWSVGAIGNTIYF,TGTGCCTGGAGTGTTGGGGCAATAGGAAACACCATATATTTT
.,TRBV7-9,TRBJ2-3,.,CASSLAGPNTDTQYF,TGTGCCAGCAGCTTAGCTGGGCCTAACACAGATACGCAGTATTTT
.,TRBV7-3,TRBJ2-2,.,CASSQHTGELFF,TGTGCCAGCAGCCAACACACCGGGGAGCTGTTTTTT
.,TRBV30,TRBJ2-5,.,CAWSKGLQETQYF,TGTGCCTGGAGTAAGGGTCTCCAAGAGACCCAGTACTTC